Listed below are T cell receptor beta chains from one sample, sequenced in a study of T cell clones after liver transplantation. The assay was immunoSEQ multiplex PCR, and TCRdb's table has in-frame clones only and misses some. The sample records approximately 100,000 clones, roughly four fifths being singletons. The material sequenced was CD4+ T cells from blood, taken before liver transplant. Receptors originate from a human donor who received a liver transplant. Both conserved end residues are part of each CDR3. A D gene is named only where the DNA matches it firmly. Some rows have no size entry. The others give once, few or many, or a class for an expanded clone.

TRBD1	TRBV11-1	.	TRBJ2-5	CASSFKRTGFLETQYF	TGTGCCAGCAGCTTTAAAAGGACAGGGTTTTTGGAGACCCAGTACTTC
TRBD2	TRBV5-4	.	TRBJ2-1	CASSREAGHYNEQFF	TGTGCCAGCAGCCGGGAGGCGGGTCACTACAATGAGCAGTTCTTC
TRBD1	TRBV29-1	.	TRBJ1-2	CSVDRSGGMVDGYTF	TGCAGCGTTGACCGCTCAGGGGGAATGGTGGATGGCTACACCTTC
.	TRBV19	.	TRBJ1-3	CASSMGEMDGNTIYF	TGTGCCAGTAGTATGGGGGAAATGGACGGAAACACCATATATTTT
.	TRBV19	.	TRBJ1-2	CASSINRSYGYTF	TGTGCCAGTAGTATAAACCGTTCCTATGGCTACACCTTC
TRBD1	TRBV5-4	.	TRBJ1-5	CASSPDRGTGQPQHF	TGTGCCAGCAGCCCGGACAGGGGTACAGGTCAGCCCCAGCATTTT
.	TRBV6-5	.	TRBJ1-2	CASSYTVTGAYGYTF	TGTGCCAGCAGTTACACGGTCACAGGAGCCTATGGCTACACCTTC
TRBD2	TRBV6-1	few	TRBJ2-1	CASRGRGTSYNEQFF	TGTGCCAGCAGGGGACGAGGGACTAGCTACAATGAGCAGTTCTTC
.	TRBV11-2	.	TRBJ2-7	CASSLEIGGQGYEQYF	TGTGCCAGCAGCTTAGAAATTGGGGGGCAGGGCTACGAGCAGTACTTC
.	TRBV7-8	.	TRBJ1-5	CASSLVDRGAGNQPQHF	TGTGCCAGCAGCTTAGTCGATAGGGGTGCCGGCAATCAGCCCCAGCATTTT
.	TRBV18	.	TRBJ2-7	CASSLLDPSEQYF	TGTGCCAGCTCATTACTAGATCCTTCCGAGCAGTACTTC
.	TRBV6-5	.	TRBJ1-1	CASFSRHMNTEAFF	TGTGCCAGCTTTTCCAGGCACATGAACACTGAAGCTTTCTTT
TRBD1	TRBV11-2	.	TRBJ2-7	CASSQGTATEQYF	TGTGCCAGCAGTCAGGGGACAGCTACGGAGCAGTACTTC
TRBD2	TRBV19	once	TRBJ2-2	CASSIGSGRGRTGELFF	TGTGCCAGTAGTATAGGGAGCGGGAGGGGGCGCACCGGGGAGCTGTTTTTT
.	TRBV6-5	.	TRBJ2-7	CASSLREYPYEQYF	TGTGCCAGCAGTCTCCGGGAGTACCCCTACGAGCAGTACTTC
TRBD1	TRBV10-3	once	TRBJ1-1	CAISTGGTEAFF	TGTGCCATCAGTACAGGGGGCACTGAAGCTTTCTTT
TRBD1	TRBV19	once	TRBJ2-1	CASSLTGGIDEQFF	TGTGCCAGTAGTCTCACAGGGGGCATCGATGAGCAGTTCTTC
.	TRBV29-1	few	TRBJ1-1	CSVERDPSTEAFF	TGCAGCGTTGAGAGGGACCCCAGCACTGAAGCTTTCTTT
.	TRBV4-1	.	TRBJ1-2	CASSQGRRADGYTF	TGCGCCAGCAGCCAAGGCAGACGGGCGGATGGCTACACCTTC
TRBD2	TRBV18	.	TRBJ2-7	CASSPGDYPSYEQYF	TGTGCCAGCTCACCAGGGGACTATCCTTCCTACGAGCAGTACTTC
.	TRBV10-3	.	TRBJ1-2	CAISESVGWNYGYTF	TGTGCCATCAGTGAGTCAGTAGGGTGGAACTATGGCTACACCTTC
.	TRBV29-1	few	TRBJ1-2	CSVGGQGSLSYGYTF	TGCAGCGTTGGAGGTCAGGGAAGCCTCTCGTACGGCTACACCTTC
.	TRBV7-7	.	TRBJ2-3	CASSLAGSTDTQYF	TGTGCCAGCAGCTTAGCGGGATCGACAGATACGCAGTATTTT
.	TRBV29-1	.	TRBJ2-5	CSVDLQKQETQYF	TGCAGCGTTGACCTCCAGAAACAAGAGACCCAGTACTTC
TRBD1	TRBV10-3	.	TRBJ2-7	CAISETGGWEAEQYF	TGTGCCATCAGTGAGACAGGGGGTTGGGAGGCCGAGCAGTACTTC
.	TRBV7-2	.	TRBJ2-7	CASQGSSYEQYF	TGTGCCAGCCAAGGGAGCTCCTACGAGCAGTACTTC
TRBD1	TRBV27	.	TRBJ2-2	CASRKGDRDTGELFF	TGTGCCAGCAGAAAGGGGGACAGAGACACCGGGGAGCTGTTTTTT
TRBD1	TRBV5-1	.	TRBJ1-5	CASSLEGQNQPQHF	TGCGCCAGCAGCTTGGAGGGACAGAATCAGCCCCAGCATTTT
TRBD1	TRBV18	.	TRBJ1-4	CASSPETGATEKLFF	TGTGCCAGCTCACCAGAAACAGGGGCTACGGAAAAACTGTTTTTT
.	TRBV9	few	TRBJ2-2	CASRAVLANTGELFF	TGTGCCAGCCGGGCCGTCTTGGCGAACACCGGGGAGCTGTTTTTT
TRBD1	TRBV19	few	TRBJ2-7	CASNRQGYEQYF	TGTGCCAGTAACCGACAGGGCTACGAGCAGTACTTC
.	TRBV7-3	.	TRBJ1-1	CASSSEGNTEAFF	TGTGCCAGCAGCTCTGAAGGTAACACTGAAGCTTTCTTT
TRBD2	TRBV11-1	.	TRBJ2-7	CASSSLAGVRYEQYF	TGTGCCAGCAGCTCCCTAGCGGGAGTAAGGTACGAGCAGTACTTC
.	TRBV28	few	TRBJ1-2	CASTSMGGYTF	TGTGCCAGTACAAGTATGGGGGGCTACACCTTC
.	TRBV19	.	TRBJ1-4	CASTVLDGEKLFF	TGTGCCAGTACGGTCCTAGACGGTGAAAAACTGTTTTTT
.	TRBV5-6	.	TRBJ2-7	CASSLLQLDSWHEQYF	TGTGCCAGCAGCTTGCTCCAACTAGATTCGTGGCACGAGCAGTACTTC
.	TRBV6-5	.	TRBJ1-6	CASSFTRYSPLHF	TGTGCCAGCAGTTTCACCAGGTATTCACCCCTCCACTTT